Reported below is one TCR beta chain. The table came from immunoSEQ multiplex PCR; TCRdb's copy has only in-frame clones and leaves some out. The data contain about 610,000 clones, approximately 87% of them seen just once; the ten biggest clones take up 0.0095% to 0.012%. This sample is drawn from a study of shared T cell receptors in the human thymus. Between the trimmed V and J ends, which lost 4 bases and 4 bases, there was a span of 13 bases. Germline CDR1 reads SEHNR; CDR2 reads FQNEAQ (reference sequence). The length of the CDR3 is 14 residues. These data were also filed under a second study, of human thymus T cells. From that report: Resections removed during corrective heart surgery provided the thymus tissue used.

The V gene is TRBV7-9, the J gene TRBJ2-5, with TRBD1 as a possible D gene (6 bases). Sequencing input: thymocytes. The source of this sequence is a boy in the first two years of life with a congenital heart defect. In DNA, the CDR3 is TGTGCCAGCAGCTCCCAGGGGCCTCTAGAGACCCAGTACTTC. Amino acids: CASSSQGPLETQYF.